The 7 T cell receptor beta chains given below trace back to one sample, sequenced in a study of cytomegalovirus exposure and HLA in healthy donors (dated by TCRdb to between 2016 and 2019). Library preparation was by the immunoSEQ multiplex PCR assay. The multiplex PCR relied on a mix of 60 forward primers for TCR Vbeta segments and 13 reverse primers for TCR Jbeta segments. TCRdb provides this immuneACCESS table in a form limited to in-frame rearrangements. Some clones are lacking; in checked studies, under half of them reflect an unresolved V gene, and why the rest are absent is not known. The sample yields approximately 170,000 clones; less than 85% were counted once. The leading ten clones occupy 1% of the sample. Specimen: PBMCs. The source is a boy between 2 and 10 years old in good health and CMV-seronegative.

This sequence joins TRBV6-1 and TRBJ2-7, with 15 bases matching TRBD2. CDR3 length equals 14 residues. The trim removed 6 bases at V and 7 bases at J, leaving 4 bases unmatched. The germline V gene encodes CDR1 MNHNS and CDR2 SASEGT. CDR3 loop: CASRWTSGRGEQYF. The CDR3 region has the DNA TGTGCCAGCAGATGGACTAGCGGGAGGGGTGAGCAGTACTTC.

The genes are TRBV30 and TRBJ1-1; 8 bases fit TRBD1. J was trimmed by 5 bases and V by 0 bases; bases with no gene match: 5. Germline V CDR1 and CDR2: GTSNPN, SVGIG (reference sequence). The CDR3 is 14 amino acids. CDR3 bases: TGTGCCTGGAGTGTGCTGACAGGGGAAACTGAAGCTTTCTTT. Translating gives CAWSVLTGETEAFF.

Here the CDR3 DNA reads TGTGCCAGCAGCTTAGGGACTTCTATAGAAAAAGAGACCCAGTACTTC. Its translation: CASSLGTSIEKETQYF. The chain employs TRBV11-1 and TRBJ2-5; possibly TRBD2 for D (5 bases). The ends were cut back, 1 base at V and 3 bases at J, with 15 bases in the middle. The CDR3 covers 16 residues. The V gene's germline CDR1 is SGHAT and CDR2 FQDESV (reference sequence).

This clone was recorded a few times. The chain employs TRBV2 and TRBJ2-3; 10 bases align to TRBD2. The CDR3 is 13 amino acids. Germline loops: CDR1 SNHLY, CDR2 FYNNEI. This chain's CDR3 is CAGSGRVRDTQYF. For the CDR3, the DNA is TGTGCTGGGAGCGGGAGGGTCCGGGATACGCAGTATTTT.

DNA for the CDR3: TGTGCCAGCAGCCCGACAGATACGCAGTATTTT. This encodes CASSPTDTQYF. The chain has TRBV7-9 and TRBJ2-3; the D is unclear. Germline CDR1 reads SEHNR; CDR2 reads FQNEAQ (reference sequence). CDR3 length: 11 residues. Trimming shortened V by 5 bases and J by 3 bases, and 3 bases separated the two germline ends.

This clone was counted only a few times. The chain is built from TRBV28 and TRBJ1-2; 10 nucleotides line up with TRBD1. Germline trimming cut 7 bases from V and 7 bases from J; bases unmatched to any gene: 9. The CDR3 is 14 amino acids. CDR1 and CDR2 (germline): MDHEN, SYDVKM. The chain's CDR3 is CASNIRQGAFGYTF. In DNA, the CDR3 is TGTGCCAGCAACATTCGACAGGGGGCATTTGGCTACACCTTC.

The genes are TRBV10-2 and TRBJ2-4; the D gene is possibly TRBD1 (7 bases). The germline CDR1 and CDR2 sequences are WSHSY and SAAADI. Trimming cost V 4 bases and J 8 bases, with 12 bases left between them. The CDR3 sequence is 13 residues long. In nucleotides, the CDR3 is TGCGCCAGCAGTGGGACAGGCGGGGACATTCAGTACTTC. It translates to CASSGTGGDIQYF.